This TCR beta chain was identified during a study of cytomegalovirus exposure and HLA in healthy donors. This clone came up a few times. Trimming removed 10 bases at V and 6 bases at J, with 15 bases between. This CDR3 is built from 12 residues. CDR1 is MNHNS and CDR2 is SASEGT in the germline V gene. PCR was performed using 60 Vbeta and 13 Jbeta primers. Repertoires were generated with immunoSEQ multiplex PCR, while TCRdb's copy carries only in-frame clones and drops some. The profile shows approximately 220,000 clones, 60% to 80% of them singletons. This clonotype originated in a male donor in good health and CMV-seronegative. The rearrangement joins TRBV6-1 to TRBJ1-2, with D maybe TRBD1 (5 bases). The sequencing sample was made of PBMCs. The CDR3: CATRDFVHGYTF. DNA for the CDR3: TGTGCCACCCGGGACTTCGTCCATGGCTACACCTTC.